These T cell receptor beta chains were read from a single sample in a study of Graves' ophthalmopathy and Graves' hyperthyroidism. A single record per CDR3 protein comes from TCRdb applying MiXCR to the multiplex PCR reads. The table lists around 670,000 distinct CDR3 sequences, 40% of them singletons. Sequenced sample: peripheral blood. The origin of the receptors is an adult man with Graves' ophthalmopathy. Both conserved end residues are part of each CDR3. A D gene is named only where the DNA matches it firmly. Clone size is shown for a subset of rows, as once, few, many or a class of expanded clone.

TRBJ2-7 few TRBV7-8 . 13 CASSQDIRSEQYF TGTGCCAGCAGCCAAGATATCCGTTCCGAGCAGTACTTC
TRBJ1-6 . TRBV6-1 . 13 CASSDAGHSPLHF TGTGCCAGCAGTGATGCGGGGCATTCACCCCTCCACTTT
TRBJ1-5 . TRBV24-1 . 14 CASSFGRVGQPQHF TGTGCCAGCAGTTTCGGCAGGGTGGGTCAGCCCCAGCATTTT
TRBJ1-2 few TRBV5-1 . 14 CASSLASSVYGYTF TGCGCCAGCAGCTTGGCGAGCAGTGTCTATGGCTACACCTTC
TRBJ1-3 few TRBV25-1 . 14 CASSTGERTNTIYF TGTGCCAGCAGTACCGGAGAAAGGACGAACACCATATATTTT
TRBJ1-2 . TRBV2 . 15 CASSWTSTGYDGYTF TGTGCCAGCAGTTGGACTAGTACAGGGTATGATGGCTACACCTTC
TRBJ2-2 . TRBV29-1 . 14 CSVEGGGETGELFF TGCAGCGTTGAGGGCGGCGGGGAAACCGGGGAGCTGTTTTTT
TRBJ1-2 many TRBV7-9 TRBD1 16 CASSIWDRNDNYGYTF TGTGCCAGCAGCATTTGGGACAGGAATGATAACTATGGCTACACCTTC
TRBJ2-2 few TRBV25-1 . 15 CASRPGTRNTGELFF TGTGCCAGCAGACCCGGGACACGAAACACCGGGGAGCTGTTTTTT
TRBJ2-2 few TRBV2 . 14 CASSDLGWAGELFF TGTGCCAGCAGTGATTTGGGTTGGGCCGGGGAGCTGTTTTTT
TRBJ2-6 . TRBV5-1 . 16 CASSLYRGSGPNVLTF TGCGCCAGCAGCTTGTACCGAGGGTCAGGTCCCAACGTCCTGACTTTC
TRBJ2-7 . TRBV20-1 TRBD1 13 CSATPGQGYEQHF TGCAGTGCCACGCCGGGACAGGGTTACGAGCAGCACTTC
TRBJ1-2 . TRBV6-5 TRBD1 13 CASSYSGQDGYTF TGTGCCAGCAGTTACTCGGGACAGGATGGCTACACCTTC
TRBJ2-7 . TRBV11-2 . 15 CASSPNTGSSYEQYF TGTGCCAGCAGTCCAAATACAGGGAGCTCCTACGAGCAGTACTTC
TRBJ2-7 . TRBV29-1 . 11 CSVNVGDEQYF TGCAGCGTTAACGTGGGAGACGAGCAGTACTTC